Reported below is one T cell receptor (beta chain). No cognate antigen has been identified for it. The sample holds no much larger clone one base away, and base qualities are not on file. The CDR3 numbers 14 residues from cysteine through phenylalanine. Just the 42-base CDR3 DNA is kept, in frame starting at base 1. As encoded in the germline V gene (reference sequence), CDR1 is SEHNR while CDR2 is FQNEAQ. V is shortened by 0 bases, J by 7 bases, and the region joining them spans 12 bases. The sample belongs to a study of glioma-infiltrating T cells after dendritic cell vaccination (dated by TCRdb to the mid-2010s). General notes on the study: A cohort of 15 glioblastoma patients from Phase I and II dendritic cell vaccination trials was included, of whom 9 were newly diagnosed and 6 had recurrent disease. Autologous tumor lysate-pulsed dendritic cell vaccination was administered to the patients between the early 2000s and the early 2010s. The vaccine was prepared from monocyte-derived dendritic cells that were cultured for under 8 days with IL-4 and GM-CSF and then pulsed overnight with autologous tumor lysate. Three intradermal dendritic cell vaccine injections were administered to patients at biweekly intervals in the arm below the axilla. In glioblastoma patients vaccinated with dendritic cells, deep sequencing of TCR beta CDR3 regions served to measure the amount of tumor-infiltrating lymphocytes and to compare repertoires between tumor and blood. Survival after dendritic cell vaccination was correlated with TCR sequencing metrics, such as TIL content and the overlap between tumor and blood repertoires. Broader findings and caveats from the paper: The cohort was small and heterogeneous, with few patients having full blood and tumor sets and even fewer initial-recurrent tumor pairs. TCR clonality showed no direct relationship with survival, which suggests that a diverse polyclonal response may matter. After dendritic cell vaccination, a higher estimated pretreatment TIL content predicted longer time to progression and overall survival. The three-group TCR overlap response model was described as speculative and requiring prospective validation.

Using the immunoSEQ assay, TCRB CDR3 regions were amplified from roughly 1.9 micrograms of genomic DNA, or from all available DNA when less than that was on hand. For multiplex PCR, 60 forward primers for TCR V beta segments and 13 reverse primers for J beta segments were used. Synthetic control templates were spiked into each sample at limiting dilution to estimate reads per starting template. The Illumina HiSeq System generated 87 bp sequencing reads. From the authors' description of their analysis: PCR and sequencing errors were removed by merging closely related sequences with a nearest neighbor algorithm. TCR overlap was defined as the percentage of unique tumor TCR beta sequences that were also present in the same patient's peripheral blood. TCRdb carries this immuneACCESS record with in-frame sequences only. Its versions omit some clonotypes, under half of them owing to an unresolved V gene in the studies checked, with the rest unexplained. V, J and clone size reflect that table, while D and trimming were determined from the DNA. The sample table holds some 70,000 clones, of which 81% were seen once. The ten top clones hold 7.9% of the sample.

Patients were selected on the basis of adequate residual fresh-frozen tumor tissue and more than two years of available survival data. None of the glioblastoma patients carried an isocitrate dehydrogenase mutation, although molecular status otherwise varied. PBMC were collected before vaccination, two weeks after the third vaccination, and at tumor progression when it occurred. Genomic DNA was extracted with the Qiagen DNeasy Blood extraction Kit. The receptor was derived from a human donor with glioblastoma. The chain is assembled from TRBV7-9 and TRBJ1-2, with an unclear D gene assignment. The sequencing used blood, collected before dendritic cell vaccination. The DNA sequence reads TGTGCCAGCAGCTTAGCTGCGATGATGAGTGGCTACACCTTC. It codes for CASSLAAMMSGYTF.